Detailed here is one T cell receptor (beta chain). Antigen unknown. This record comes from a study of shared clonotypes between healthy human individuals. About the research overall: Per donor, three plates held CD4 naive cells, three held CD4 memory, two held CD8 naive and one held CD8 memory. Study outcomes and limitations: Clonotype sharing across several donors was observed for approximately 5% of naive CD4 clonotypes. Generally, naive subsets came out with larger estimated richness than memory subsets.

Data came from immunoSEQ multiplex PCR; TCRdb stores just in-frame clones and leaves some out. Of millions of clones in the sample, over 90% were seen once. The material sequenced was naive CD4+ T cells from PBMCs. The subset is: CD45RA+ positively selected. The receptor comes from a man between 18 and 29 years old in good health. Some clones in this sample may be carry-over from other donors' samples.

The CDR3 coding sequence is TGTGCCAGCAGCTCACAGGGTGATGACGGCTACACCTTC. Residues: CASSSQGDDGYTF. The chain combines TRBV5-4 with TRBJ1-2, with a weak D call TRBD1 (6 bases). The CDR3 length is 13 residues. Germline lookup yields CDR1 SGHNT and CDR2 YYREEE (reference sequence). Trimming took 3 bases from V and 8 from J, leaving 14 bases between them.